These 25 T cell receptor beta chains were sequenced from one sample in a study of T cells in Graves' hyperthyroidism and ophthalmopathy. RNA transcripts yielded amplified TCR beta CDR3 regions. Initially, a first-round RT-PCR of the TCR CDR3 employed the HTBI primer set. TCRdb used MiXCR to reprocess the multiplex PCR reads, holding one entry per CDR3 protein. The table has under 650,000 distinct CDR3 sequences, 15% to 20% seen once. Input material: blood. The receptor source for this set is a woman aged 30 to 39 with Graves' hyperthyroidism.

Comment on this clonotype: The likely explanation is a read error, given a far larger clone one base away. The chain couples TRBV12-3 or TRBV12-4 to TRBJ1-1; tentative D call: TRBD1 (6 bases). This CDR3 is built from 13 residues. The CDR3 is CASSLQGPTAAFF. Written as DNA, the CDR3 is TGTGCCAGCAGTTTACAGGGGCCCACTGCAGCTTTCTTT.

This clonotype was observed a few times. The V gene is TRBV12-3 or TRBV12-4, the J gene TRBJ2-1, with D possibly being TRBD1 (6 bases). Between the trimmed V and J ends, which lost 6 bases and 8 bases, there was a span of 23 bases. The length of the CDR3 is 16 residues. The CDR3 DNA reads TGTGCCAGCAGACCTTCAGGGGCCGCTAGATTGGATGAGCAGTTCTTC. Translated: CASRPSGAARLDEQFF.

This clonotype showed up just a few times. This sequence joins TRBV27 and TRBJ2-3; the D gene is possibly TRBD2 (5 bases). Germline CDR1 MNHEY, CDR2 SMNVEV (reference sequence). Trimming took off 6 bases at V and 3 bases at J, with 13 bases between the two ends. CDR3 length equals 14 residues. CDR3 protein: CASSQQSGTDTQYF. CDR3 nucleotide sequence: TGTGCCAGCAGCCAGCAAAGCGGTACAGATACGCAGTATTTT.

This clonotype was picked up many times. The chain employs TRBV28 and TRBJ2-2, with a weak D call TRBD1 (6 bases). CDR3 length equals 16 residues. V lost 5 bases, J lost 0 bases, and 13 bases lay in between. Germline assignment: CDR1 MDHEN and CDR2 SYDVKM. The CDR3 is CASSIIQGPNTGELFF. The CDR3 DNA reads TGTGCCAGCAGTATCATTCAGGGGCCGAACACCGGGGAGCTGTTTTTT.

The chain links TRBV20-1 to TRBJ2-1, with D tentatively TRBD1 (6 bases). The length of the CDR3 is 17 residues. The V end lost 3 bases, the J end lost 0 bases, and 18 bases lay between the germline ends. Per germline, CDR1 DFQATT and CDR2 SNEGSKA (reference sequence). The CDR3 sequence is CSASSYRARGSYNEQFF. The DNA for the CDR3 is TGCAGTGCTAGCTCCTACAGGGCTAGGGGCTCCTACAATGAGCAGTTCTTC.

The chain uses TRBV7-2 and TRBJ1-3, with no clear D. Trimming stripped 8 bases from V and 3 bases from J, with 11 bases between. CDR1 SGHTA and CDR2 FQGNSA come from the germline V gene. The CDR3 has 13 residues. This CDR3 is CASGPVRGNTIYF. CDR3 nucleotides: TGTGCCAGCGGACCGGTCCGTGGAAACACCATATATTTT. Complete variable domain (other parts from reference TRBV7-2 and TRBJ1-3): GAGVSQSPSNKVTEKGKDVELRCDPISGHTALYWYRQSLGQGLEFLIYFQGNSAPDKSGLPSDRFSAERTGGSVSTLTIQRTQQEDSAVYLCASGPVRGNTIYFGEGSWLTVV.

This clonotype was seen ten or more times. CDR3 sequence: CASSFLAGGPTGELFF. In DNA, the CDR3 is TGTGCCAGCAGTTTTCTAGCGGGAGGACCCACCGGGGAGCTGTTTTTT. The J gene is TRBJ2-2, the V gene TRBV12-3 or TRBV12-4; 11 nucleotides line up with TRBD2. The CDR3 runs 16 residues. V lost 3 bases to trimming and J lost 4 bases; unmatched junction nucleotides: 4.

This chain links TRBV4-1 with TRBJ2-5, with TRBD2 matching 10 bases. Trimming removed 0 bases from V and 5 bases from J; junction bases left unmatched: 9. CDR1 and CDR2 from the germline V gene are MGHRA and YSYEKL. CDR3 length equals 17 residues. CDR3 region: CASSQEVKREGWETQYF. For the CDR3, the DNA is TGCGCCAGCAGCCAAGAAGTTAAGCGGGAGGGGTGGGAGACCCAGTACTTC.

This clonotype was seen many times. The chain recombines TRBV7-3 with TRBJ2-1; TRBD2 aligns across 7 bases. In germline, CDR1 is SGHTA, CDR2 FQGTGA. This CDR3 has 15 amino acids. J gave up 4 bases and V 5 bases, and 8 bases lay outside the gene matches. CDR3 residues: CASSKSGTKYNEQFF. As DNA, the CDR3 is TGTGCCAGCAGCAAATCCGGGACTAAATACAATGAGCAGTTCTTC.

The chain carries TRBV27 and TRBJ1-1, with D hard to call. V lost 4 bases and J lost 4, with 10 bases in between. This CDR3 comprises 13 residues. CDR1 is MNHEY and CDR2 is SMNVEV in the germline V gene (reference sequence). CDR3 bases: TGTGCCAGCAGTTGGGCGGAGAGCACTGAAGCTTTCTTT. Translation: CASSWAESTEAFF.

This clonotype was observed a few times. V and J are TRBV9 and TRBJ2-7; 10 bases map to TRBD2. The germline gives CDR1 SGDLS, CDR2 YYNGEE. The V and J ends lost 0 bases and 4 bases, in that order; junction bases with no gene match: 4. The CDR3 runs 15 residues. The CDR3 loop reads CASSVESGRVYEQYF. DNA of the CDR3: TGTGCCAGCAGCGTAGAAAGCGGGAGGGTGTACGAGCAGTACTTC.

The chain employs TRBV4-2 and TRBJ2-1; D is perhaps TRBD1 (6 bases). Trimming took off 2 bases at V and 1 base at J, with 21 bases between the two ends. This CDR3 comprises 19 residues. Looked up from germline, CDR1 is LGHNA and CDR2 is YNFKEQ. The CDR3 coding sequence is TGTGCCAGCAGCCAAAATACCGGGACAACCAGGTCTTCCTACAATGAGCAGTTCTTC. It encodes CASSQNTGTTRSSYNEQFF.

Ten or more counts support this clonotype. The CDR3 DNA reads TGTGCCAGCAGTTTATTGACTAGCGGGAGCCACGAGCAGTACTTC. Translating gives CASSLLTSGSHEQYF. This chain joins TRBV28 and TRBJ2-7; 12 bases align to TRBD2. This CDR3 has 15 amino acids. The germline V gene has CDR1 MDHEN and CDR2 SYDVKM. V was clipped by 1 base and J by 5 bases; unmatched bases: 3. Combining the CDR3 with reference TRBV28 and TRBJ2-7 gives the whole variable domain DVKVTQSSRYLVKRTGEKVFLECVQDMDHENMFWYRQDPGLGLRLIYFSYDVKMKEKGDIPEGYSVSREKKERFSLILESASTNQTSMYLCASSLLTSGSHEQYFGPGTRLTVT.

This clonotype has ten or more counts. This chain joins TRBV28 and TRBJ2-1; 11 bases align to TRBD2. This CDR3 comprises 16 residues. Germline lookup yields CDR1 MDHEN and CDR2 SYDVKM. Unmatched junction bases numbered 3, after V lost 1 base and J lost 4 bases. CDR3 loop: CASSLSSSGRYNEQFF. CDR3 coding DNA: TGTGCCAGCAGTTTATCCTCTAGCGGGAGGTACAATGAGCAGTTCTTC.

This clonotype was detected ten times or more. The V call is TRBV19, the J call TRBJ2-7; D is unresolved. V lost 3 bases and J 1 base, leaving 13 bases between the germline ends. CDR3 length equals 15 residues. From germline, CDR1 is LNHDA and CDR2 SQIVND (reference sequence). The CDR3, as DNA: TGTGCCAGTAGTATGTTAGGCAGCGAATCCTACGAGCAGTACTTC. Translation gives CASSMLGSESYEQYF. Variable domain in full (rest from reference TRBV19 and TRBJ2-7): DGGITQSPKYLFRKEGQNVTLSCEQNLNHDAMYWYRQDPGQGLRLIYYSQIVNDFQKGDIAEGYSVSREKKESFPLTVTSAQKNPTAFYLCASSMLGSESYEQYFGPGTRLTVT.

This clonotype was counted ten times or more. The chain combines TRBV7-2 with TRBJ2-3; D not certain. V lost 2 bases to trimming and J lost 0 bases, with 3 bases between them. The germline CDR1 and CDR2 sequences are SGHTA and FQGNSA. The CDR3 loop spans 13 amino acids. The CDR3 loop is CASSLSSTDTQYF. The CDR3 nucleotides are TGTGCCAGCAGCTTATCTAGCACAGATACGCAGTATTTT.

This sequence joins TRBV5-1 and TRBJ2-3; no clear D gene. Deletions cut 0 bases from V and 2 bases from J, with 13 bases between. Germline assignment: CDR1 SGHRS and CDR2 YFSETQ. CDR3 length: 16 amino acids. CDR3 sequence (DNA): TGCGCCAGCAGCTTGGGGCTGGTGGGAAACACAGATACGCAGTATTTT. It encodes CASSLGLVGNTDTQYF.

This clonotype was counted ten times or more. The V gene is TRBV11-3, the J gene TRBJ1-1; D is unclear. This CDR3 has 16 residues. The germline V gene has CDR1 SGHNT and CDR2 YENEEA. With 0 bases removed from V and 4 bases from J, the gap between germline ends came to 15 bases. The CDR3 DNA follows: TGTGCCAGCAGCTTAGATGGAAGGGAAGGGAGCACTGAAGCTTTCTTT. Its protein is CASSLDGREGSTEAFF.

In this sample, this clonotype turned up many times. The chain uses TRBV12-5 and TRBJ2-1; TRBD2 agrees at 7 bases. The junction had 16 bases not matched to a gene; V was cut back by 8 bases and J by 9 bases. CDR1 and CDR2 (germline): LGHNT, FRNRAP. The CDR3 is 15 residues long. CDR3 coding DNA: TGTGCTAGTAAGGGCCTAGCGGTACCCGGCGGTGAGCAGTTCTTC. Translated, it gives CASKGLAVPGGEQFF.

This clonotype came up a few times. This chain links TRBV11-2 with TRBJ2-2, with 7 bases lining up with TRBD2. CDR3 length: 17 residues. V was clipped by 4 bases and J by 2 bases; unmatched bases: 10. CDR1 and CDR2 from the germline V gene are SGHAT and FQNNGV. The CDR3 loop reads CASSWGGLEINTGELFF. CDR3 coding DNA: TGTGCCAGCAGCTGGGGTGGACTAGAGATCAACACCGGGGAGCTGTTTTTT.

This clonotype was observed at least ten times. The chain is built from TRBV20-1 and TRBJ2-3; D tentatively fits TRBD1 or TRBD2 (5 bases each). Germline-derived CDR1 and CDR2 are DFQATT and SNEGSKA (reference sequence). The V end was cut by 0 bases, the J end by 3 bases, with 10 bases between. CDR3 size: 14 residues. The CDR3 region is CSAREGESTDTQYF. The CDR3 region has the DNA TGCAGTGCTAGAGAAGGGGAGTCGACAGATACGCAGTATTTT.

This clonotype turned up a few times. The chain links TRBV30 to TRBJ2-3; 15 bases align to TRBD2. The V and J ends lost 5 bases and 5 bases, in that order; junction bases with no gene match: 14. The length of the CDR3 is 18 residues. Germline V gives CDR1 GTSNPN, CDR2 SVGIG (reference sequence). CDR3 sequence reads: CAWAPGTSGRTEEDTQYF. CDR3 DNA sequence: TGTGCCTGGGCCCCCGGGACTAGCGGGAGGACCGAGGAAGATACGCAGTATTTT.

The chain combines TRBV12-5 with TRBJ2-1; possible D gene TRBD2, 6 bases. V was pared by 2 bases and J by 3 bases, with 17 bases between. The CDR3 extends over 17 amino acids. The V gene's germline CDR1 is LGHNT and CDR2 FRNRAP. This CDR3 is CASGLKFRLGGYNEQFF. The CDR3 DNA reads as TGTGCTAGTGGTTTGAAGTTTCGGCTGGGGGGCTACAATGAGCAGTTCTTC.

This clonotype was seen only a few times. The V gene is TRBV5-5, the J gene TRBJ2-7; D not resolved. This CDR3 region has 12 residues. CDR1 is SGHKS, CDR2 YYEKEE, per germline (reference sequence). V lost 6 bases and J 0 bases, leaving 7 bases between the germline ends. The CDR3 sequence is CASIGNSYEQYF. The CDR3 DNA follows: TGTGCCAGCATAGGGAACTCCTACGAGCAGTACTTC.

The CDR3 loop is CASRVTGAEGYTF. In DNA, the CDR3 is TGTGCCAGCAGGGTTACAGGGGCGGAGGGCTACACCTTC. This chain connects TRBV2 to TRBJ1-2, with 7 positions matching TRBD1. The germline gives CDR1 SNHLY, CDR2 FYNNEI. The V segment lost 6 bases and the J segment 8 bases; nucleotides outside the gene matches: 9. This CDR3 region has 13 residues.